The 4 T cell receptor beta chains presented below share a single source sample, sequenced in a study of cytomegalovirus exposure and HLA in healthy donors. The protocol was immunoSEQ multiplex PCR, while the TCRdb copy is restricted to in-frame clones and leaves out a portion. The profile shows about 57,000 clones, 85% to 95% of them singletons. The specimen sequenced was PBMCs. These receptors were obtained from a woman between 18 and 29 years old in good health and CMV-seronegative.

The chain combines TRBV10-1 with TRBJ1-1, with D perhaps matching TRBD1 (6 bases). V lost 6 bases and J 6 bases, leaving 14 bases between the germline ends. The CDR3 runs to 13 residues. Germline CDR1 is WNHNN and CDR2 is SYGVQD (reference sequence). DNA for the CDR3: TGCGCCAGCAGGAGCACGGGGGGCTCTGAAGCTTTCTTT. It translates to CASRSTGGSEAFF.

This chain uses TRBV2 with TRBJ1-5; 12 positions match TRBD1. Trimming removed 4 bases from V and 2 bases from J; junction bases left unmatched: 3. Germline V CDR1 and CDR2: SNHLY, FYNNEI. This CDR3 is 16 amino acids long. In nucleotides, the CDR3 is TGTGCCAGCAGTGGCGGGACAGGGGGCCGCAATCAGCCCCAGCATTTT. Residues: CASSGGTGGRNQPQHF.

The chain's CDR3 is CASIRDGLRDIQYF. CDR3 nucleotide sequence: TGTGCCAGCATAAGAGACGGCCTGCGGGACATTCAGTACTTC. This chain uses TRBV6-1 with TRBJ2-4; D is possibly TRBD2 (5 bases). Germline CDR1 reads MNHNS; CDR2 reads SASEGT. V was clipped by 7 bases and J by 8 bases, with 18 bases between them. This CDR3 has 14 amino acids.

Only a few counts were recorded for this clone. The J gene is TRBJ1-3, the V gene TRBV6-6; perhaps TRBD1 as D (5 bases). The CDR3 consists of 15 residues. From germline, CDR1 is MNHNY and CDR2 SVGAGI (reference sequence). Trimming removed 4 bases from V and 0 bases from J, with 10 bases in between. CDR3 coding DNA: TGTGCCAGCAGTTCGCAGGGCCCCTCTGGAAACACCATATATTTT. Translation gives CASSSQGPSGNTIYF.